The clone carrying this TCR beta chain was recorded once. Methods used by the authors: Nucleated cell counts were estimated from reference gene primer amplification. Measured with immunoSEQ multiplex PCR; TCRdb has only the in-frame clones, and not every one. The V and J calls and clone size come from that table; D and trimming were worked out from the DNA. The data hold approximately 170,000 clones, with about 80% observed a single time. Trimming pared 0 bases from V and 0 bases from J, leaving 6 bases between. The germline V gene has CDR1 LNHDA and CDR2 SQIVND (reference sequence). This CDR3 is 14 amino acids long. This record belongs to a study of blood T cell repertoires in COVID-19. Study-level information: Sites in the United States, Italy and Spain provided acute and convalescent COVID-19 samples.

This rearrangement joins TRBV19 to TRBJ2-7; tentative D call: TRBD2 (5 bases). The source is a human donor with acute or convalescent COVID-19. The donor label of this sample is uncertain. Sequencing input: peripheral blood. CDR3 nucleotide sequence: TGTGCCAGTAGTATAGATCGGGACTCCTACGAGCAGTACTTC. Its translation is CASSIDRDSYEQYF.